The 14 T cell receptor beta chains listed next were all sequenced from one sample in a study of T-cell reconstitution after alpha-beta-depleted transplantation in children. Unique molecular identifiers tagged the TCRbeta library. MiXCR, run by TCRdb on the PCR reads, gives a single entry per CDR3 protein. The table has 95,000 to 150,000 distinct CDR3 sequences, 20% to 25% seen once; the top ten hold 8% to 11%. Sample: PBMCs, mostly from graft donor cells, taken 180 days after TCRalphabeta/CD19-depleted stem cell transplant. These receptors were taken from a male patient between 2 and 15 years old who had a stem cell transplant for chronic granulomatous disease, so the T cells may come from the graft donor.

The chain links TRBV5-1 to TRBJ2-2, with a weak D call TRBD2 (5 bases). Trimming pared 9 bases from V and 5 bases from J, leaving 17 bases between. The CDR3 contains 14 residues. Per the germline V gene, CDR1 is SGHRS and CDR2 is YFSETQ. The CDR3 loop reads CATTPGGSTGELFF. CDR3 DNA: TGCGCCACCACACCGGGCGGGTCGACCGGGGAGCTGTTTTTT.

This clonotype was detected many times. The chain employs TRBV5-1 and TRBJ1-2; perhaps TRBD1 as D (5 bases). The germline V gene encodes CDR1 SGHRS and CDR2 YFSETQ. The CDR3 length is 12 residues. V was trimmed by 0 bases and J by 8 bases, leaving 8 bases between them. The CDR3 nucleotides read TGCGCCAGCAGCTTGGGGGGCCCCGGCTACACCTTC. It encodes CASSLGGPGYTF.

This clonotype was recorded at least ten times. The chain recombines TRBV5-1 with TRBJ2-7; maybe TRBD1 (6 bases). Germline V gene data show CDR1 as SGHRS and CDR2 as YFSETQ. V gave up 4 bases and J gave up 0 bases, with 8 bases separating them. There are 13 residues in the CDR3. The CDR3 nucleotides read TGCGCCAGCAGCGGGGGCGGCTCCTACGAGCAGTACTTC. As protein: CASSGGGSYEQYF.

The chain combines TRBV11-2 with TRBJ2-5, with TRBD1 matching 8 bases. The trim removed 5 bases at V and 2 bases at J, leaving 7 bases unmatched. The CDR3 has 15 residues. Per the germline V gene, CDR1 is SGHAT and CDR2 is FQNNGV. The CDR3: CASSDSGQGQETQYF. CDR3 bases: TGTGCCAGCAGCGACTCCGGACAGGGACAAGAGACCCAGTACTTC.

This clonotype was counted at least ten times. The V and J genes are TRBV4-3 and TRBJ2-5; D not resolved. The CDR3 contains 12 residues. Trimming removed 1 base from V and 5 bases from J, with 5 bases in between. Germline V lookup: CDR1 LGHNA, CDR2 YSLEER. The CDR3 region has the DNA TGCGCCAGCAGCCAAGGGGGTGAGACCCAGTACTTC. It translates to CASSQGGETQYF.

There are a few counts of this clonotype. The chain uses TRBV10-3 and TRBJ2-7; D might be TRBD2 (6 bases). The germline V gene has CDR1 ENHRY and CDR2 SYGVKD. Trimming stripped 2 bases from V and 7 bases from J, with 18 bases between. The CDR3 has 15 amino acids. Written as DNA, the CDR3 is TGTGCCATCAGTGAGCTCGGCAGGGCGGGGAGGGAGCAGTACTTC. The encoded protein is CAISELGRAGREQYF.

This clonotype was observed many times. The V gene is TRBV20-1, the J gene TRBJ2-7; 7 nucleotides align to TRBD1. Per germline, CDR1 DFQATT and CDR2 SNEGSKA (reference sequence). Germline trimming cut 3 bases from V and 1 base from J; bases unmatched to any gene: 3. The CDR3 consists of 13 residues. CDR3 region: CSARGDSSYEQYF. CDR3 bases: TGCAGTGCTAGGGGGGACAGTTCCTACGAGCAGTACTTC.

The chain joins TRBV5-1 to TRBJ1-1; 10 nucleotides match TRBD1. CDR1 is SGHRS and CDR2 is YFSETQ in the germline V gene. Unmatched junction bases numbered 8, after V lost 4 bases and J lost 5 bases. This CDR3 spans 15 amino acids. CDR3 sequence (DNA): TGCGCCAGCAGCACCGTGGACAGGGGGTGGACTGAAGCTTTCTTT. Translated: CASSTVDRGWTEAFF.

V and J are TRBV29-1 and TRBJ2-1; 9 bases fit TRBD2. V was clipped by 3 bases and J by 3 bases; unmatched bases: 3. This CDR3 comprises 14 residues. Germline V gene data show CDR1 as SQVTM and CDR2 as ANQGSEA. The CDR3 sequence: CSVDVAGVYNEQFF. In DNA, the CDR3 is TGCAGCGTTGACGTAGCGGGAGTCTACAATGAGCAGTTCTTC.

There are many counts of this clonotype. V gene TRBV28 combines with J gene TRBJ2-1; no clear D. Germline V gene data show CDR1 as MDHEN and CDR2 as SYDVKM. V was shortened by 8 bases and J by 9 bases, with 8 bases between the two germline ends. CDR3 size: 10 residues. CDR3 loop: CASLGFEQFF. The CDR3 DNA sequence: TGTGCCAGCTTGGGGTTTGAGCAGTTCTTC.

The chain is built from TRBV27 and TRBJ2-7, with 9 bases fitting TRBD1. Germline V lookup: CDR1 MNHEY, CDR2 SMNVEV (reference sequence). The CDR3 has 16 amino acids. Losses at the gene ends were 3 bases for V and 0 bases for J; bases not matched to a gene: 6. CDR3 nucleotides: TGTGCCAGCAGTTTCCCCCGGGACAGGGACTCCTACGAGCAGTACTTC. Translated: CASSFPRDRDSYEQYF.

V and J are TRBV7-9 and TRBJ1-5; 9 nucleotides match TRBD1. The junction had 6 bases not matched to a gene; V was cut back by 5 bases and J by 7 bases. The CDR3 runs 14 residues. Germline V CDR1 and CDR2: SEHNR, FQNEAQ (reference sequence). CDR3: CASSGDRDRQPQHF. For the CDR3, the DNA is TGTGCCAGCAGCGGGGACAGGGATCGACAGCCCCAGCATTTT.

The V call is TRBV12-5, the J call TRBJ1-5; TRBD1 matches at 7 bases. This CDR3 is built from 14 residues. The germline gives CDR1 LGHNT, CDR2 FRNRAP. After removal of 7 bases from V and 4 bases from J, the junction contained 7 bases not matched to a gene. CDR3: CASVPPGGNQPQHF. The CDR3 coding sequence is TGTGCTAGTGTTCCCCCAGGGGGTAATCAGCCCCAGCATTTT.

DNA of the CDR3: TGTGCCAGCAGTTACTCGTTAGCGGGGGGGAGCGATGAGCAGTTCTTC. Its translation: CASSYSLAGGSDEQFF. The rearrangement uses TRBV6-5 and TRBJ2-1, with 11 nucleotides matching TRBD2. The germline CDR1 and CDR2 sequences are MNHEY and SVGAGI. The CDR3 extends over 16 amino acids. After removal of 0 bases from V and 8 bases from J, the junction contained 6 bases not matched to a gene.